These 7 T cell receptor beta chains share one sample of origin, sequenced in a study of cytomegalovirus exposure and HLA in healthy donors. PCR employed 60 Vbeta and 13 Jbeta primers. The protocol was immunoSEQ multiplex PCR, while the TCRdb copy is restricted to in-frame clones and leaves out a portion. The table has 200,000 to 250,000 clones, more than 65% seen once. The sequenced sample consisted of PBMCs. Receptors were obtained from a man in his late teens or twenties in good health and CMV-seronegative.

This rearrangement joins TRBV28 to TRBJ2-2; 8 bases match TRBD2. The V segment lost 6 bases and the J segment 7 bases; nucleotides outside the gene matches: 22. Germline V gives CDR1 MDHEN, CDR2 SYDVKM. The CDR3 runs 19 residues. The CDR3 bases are TGTGCCAGCAGCTATTCCGATCTCGCTTACGGGAGGGGGGACGGGGAGCTGTTTTTT. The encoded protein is CASSYSDLAYGRGDGELFF.

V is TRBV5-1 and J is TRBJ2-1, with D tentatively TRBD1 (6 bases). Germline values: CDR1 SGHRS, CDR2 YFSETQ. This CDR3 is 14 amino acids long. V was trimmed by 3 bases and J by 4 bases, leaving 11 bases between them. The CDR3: CASSYRDTYNEQFF. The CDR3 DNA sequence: TGCGCCAGCAGCTACCGGGACACATACAATGAGCAGTTCTTC.

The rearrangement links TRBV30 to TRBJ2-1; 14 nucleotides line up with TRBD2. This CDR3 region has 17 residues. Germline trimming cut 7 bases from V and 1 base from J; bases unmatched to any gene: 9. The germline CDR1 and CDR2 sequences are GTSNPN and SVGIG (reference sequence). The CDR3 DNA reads TGTGCCTTAGGACTAGCGGGAGGATTTGGGTCCTACAATGAGCAGTTCTTC. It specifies CALGLAGGFGSYNEQFF.

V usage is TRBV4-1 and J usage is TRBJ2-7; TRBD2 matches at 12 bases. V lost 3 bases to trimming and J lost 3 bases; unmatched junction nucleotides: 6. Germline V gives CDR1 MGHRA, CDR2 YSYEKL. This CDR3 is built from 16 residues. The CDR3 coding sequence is TGCGCCAGCAGCCAGCTGCCGGGACTAGCGGGCTACGAGCAGTACTTC. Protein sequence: CASSQLPGLAGYEQYF.

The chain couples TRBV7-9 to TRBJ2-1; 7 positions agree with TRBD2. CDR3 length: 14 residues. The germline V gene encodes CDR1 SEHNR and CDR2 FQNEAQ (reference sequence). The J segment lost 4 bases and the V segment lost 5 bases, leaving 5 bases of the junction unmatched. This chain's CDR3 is CASSLQRDYNEQFF. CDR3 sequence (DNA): TGTGCCAGCAGCCTGCAGCGGGATTACAATGAGCAGTTCTTC.

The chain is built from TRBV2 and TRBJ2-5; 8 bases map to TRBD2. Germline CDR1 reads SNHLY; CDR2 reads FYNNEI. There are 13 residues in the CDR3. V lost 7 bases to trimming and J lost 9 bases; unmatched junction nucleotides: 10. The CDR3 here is CASKERELEAQYF. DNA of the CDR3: TGTGCCAGCAAGGAGCGGGAGTTGGAGGCCCAGTACTTC. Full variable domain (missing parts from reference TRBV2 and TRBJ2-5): EPEVTQTPSHQVTQMGQEVILRCVPISNHLYFYWYRQILGQKVEFLVSFYNNEISEKSEIFDDQFSVERPDGSNFTLKIRSTKLEDSAMYFCASKERELEAQYFGPGTRLLVL.

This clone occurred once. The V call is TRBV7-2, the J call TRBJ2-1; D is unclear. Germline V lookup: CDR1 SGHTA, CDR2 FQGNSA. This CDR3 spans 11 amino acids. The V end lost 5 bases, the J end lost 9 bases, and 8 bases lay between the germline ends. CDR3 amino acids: CASSPEVEQFF. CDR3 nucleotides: TGTGCCAGCAGCCCCGAGGTTGAGCAGTTCTTC.